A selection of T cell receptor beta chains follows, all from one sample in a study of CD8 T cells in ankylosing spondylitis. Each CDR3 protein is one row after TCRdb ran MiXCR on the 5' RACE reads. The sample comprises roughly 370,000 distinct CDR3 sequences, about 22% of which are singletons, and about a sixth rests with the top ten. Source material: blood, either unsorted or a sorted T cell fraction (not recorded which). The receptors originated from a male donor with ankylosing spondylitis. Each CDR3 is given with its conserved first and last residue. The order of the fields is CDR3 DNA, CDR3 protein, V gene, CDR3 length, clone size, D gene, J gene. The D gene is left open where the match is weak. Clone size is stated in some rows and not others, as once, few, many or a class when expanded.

cdr3_nt: TGTGCCATCAGTGATTGGCCAGGAAATAGCAATCAGCCCCAGCATTTT; cdr3_aa: CAISDWPGNSNQPQHF; v_call: TRBV10-3; cdr3_length: 16; clone_size: NA; d_call: NA; j_call: TRBJ1-5
cdr3_nt: TGTGCCAGCAGCCCTACAACATCTCCTGGAAACACCATATATTTT; cdr3_aa: CASSPTTSPGNTIYF; v_call: TRBV11-2; cdr3_length: 15; clone_size: many; d_call: NA; j_call: TRBJ1-3
cdr3_nt: TGCGCCAGCAGCTTGGCTCGATCTGGGAACACCGGGGAGCTGTTTTTT; cdr3_aa: CASSLARSGNTGELFF; v_call: TRBV5-1; cdr3_length: 16; clone_size: many; d_call: NA; j_call: TRBJ2-2
cdr3_nt: TGCGCCAGCAGCTTTCGGGACAGGGGCGAAGAGACCCAGTACTTC; cdr3_aa: CASSFRDRGEETQYF; v_call: TRBV5-1; cdr3_length: 15; clone_size: NA; d_call: TRBD1; j_call: TRBJ2-5
cdr3_nt: TGTGCCAGCAACGACCCTTCAAAGACTAGCGGGAGCTTTTGGAATGAGCAGTTCTTC; cdr3_aa: CASNDPSKTSGSFWNEQFF; v_call: TRBV2; cdr3_length: 19; clone_size: NA; d_call: TRBD2; j_call: TRBJ2-1
cdr3_nt: TGTGCCAGCAGCGACCGACGGGCTAGTTCCTACAATGAGCAGTTCTTC; cdr3_aa: CASSDRRASSYNEQFF; v_call: TRBV9; cdr3_length: 16; clone_size: once; d_call: NA; j_call: TRBJ2-1
cdr3_nt: TGTGCCAGCAGTCCCCTAGCGGGAGAGGGTGGTGAGCAGTTCTTC; cdr3_aa: CASSPLAGEGGEQFF; v_call: TRBV12-3/TRBV12-4; cdr3_length: 15; clone_size: few; d_call: TRBD2; j_call: TRBJ2-1
cdr3_nt: TGTGCCAGCAGTTACTCGAAGACACGGTCCGGGGAGCTGTTTTTT; cdr3_aa: CASSYSKTRSGELFF; v_call: TRBV6-2/TRBV6-3; cdr3_length: 15; clone_size: few; d_call: NA; j_call: TRBJ2-2
cdr3_nt: TGCGCCAGCAGCTTGGCTGGACAGGGGGCGCTTAATGAGCAGTTCTTC; cdr3_aa: CASSLAGQGALNEQFF; v_call: TRBV5-1; cdr3_length: 16; clone_size: few; d_call: TRBD1; j_call: TRBJ2-1
cdr3_nt: TGTGCCAGCAGTCAGAGACAGGGGGGAACGGGGGAGCAGTACTTC; cdr3_aa: CASSQRQGGTGEQYF; v_call: TRBV12-3/TRBV12-4; cdr3_length: 15; clone_size: few; d_call: TRBD1; j_call: TRBJ2-7
cdr3_nt: TGTGCCAGCAGTTTTCGCGGGAGCCGGCGCAATGAGCAGTTCTTC; cdr3_aa: CASSFRGSRRNEQFF; v_call: TRBV28; cdr3_length: 15; clone_size: NA; d_call: TRBD2; j_call: TRBJ2-1
cdr3_nt: TGCGCCAGCAGCATATCCGGGACGGAAGCCTACGAGCAGTACTTC; cdr3_aa: CASSISGTEAYEQYF; v_call: TRBV5-1; cdr3_length: 15; clone_size: NA; d_call: NA; j_call: TRBJ2-7
cdr3_nt: TGTGCCAGCAGGGCCGGGACAAGGCGAAACACCATATATTTT; cdr3_aa: CASRAGTRRNTIYF; v_call: TRBV6-1; cdr3_length: 14; clone_size: few; d_call: NA; j_call: TRBJ1-3
cdr3_nt: TGTGCCAGCAGCTCTATAGCGGGAGTGTACGAGCAGTACTTC; cdr3_aa: CASSSIAGVYEQYF; v_call: TRBV11-2; cdr3_length: 14; clone_size: NA; d_call: TRBD2; j_call: TRBJ2-7
cdr3_nt: TGCAGTGCTAGAGCTGCGGGTGGCAATCAGCCCCAGCATTTT; cdr3_aa: CSARAAGGNQPQHF; v_call: TRBV20-1; cdr3_length: 14; clone_size: few; d_call: NA; j_call: TRBJ1-5
cdr3_nt: TGTGCCAGCAGCTTCACCCTGAGCACTGAAGCTTTCTTT; cdr3_aa: CASSFTLSTEAFF; v_call: TRBV11-3; cdr3_length: 13; clone_size: few; d_call: NA; j_call: TRBJ1-1
cdr3_nt: TGCAGTGCTAGAGATTTAGCGGGAGAGCAGCTATACAATGAGCAGTTCTTC; cdr3_aa: CSARDLAGEQLYNEQFF; v_call: TRBV20-1; cdr3_length: 17; clone_size: NA; d_call: TRBD2; j_call: TRBJ2-1
cdr3_nt: TGTGCCAGTGTTGGGGAAACACGGGACTACACCGGGGAGCTGTTTTTT; cdr3_aa: CASVGETRDYTGELFF; v_call: TRBV19; cdr3_length: 16; clone_size: few; d_call: NA; j_call: TRBJ2-2
cdr3_nt: TGTGCCAGCAGTTTATTTCTGACTGGGGAGCTGTTTTTT; cdr3_aa: CASSLFLTGELFF; v_call: TRBV28; cdr3_length: 13; clone_size: few; d_call: NA; j_call: TRBJ2-2
cdr3_nt: TGTGCCAGCAGGAGGGGAGGACGAGATAGCTACGAGCAGTACTTC; cdr3_aa: CASRRGGRDSYEQYF; v_call: TRBV28; cdr3_length: 15; clone_size: NA; d_call: NA; j_call: TRBJ2-7
cdr3_nt: TGTGCCAGCAGCTCGGGGACAGGGGATGAGCAGTTCTTC; cdr3_aa: CASSSGTGDEQFF; v_call: TRBV5-6; cdr3_length: 13; clone_size: few; d_call: TRBD1; j_call: TRBJ2-1
cdr3_nt: TGTGCCAGCAGTTTATATGGTGATCGGCCCCAGCATTTT; cdr3_aa: CASSLYGDRPQHF; v_call: TRBV27; cdr3_length: 13; clone_size: NA; d_call: NA; j_call: TRBJ1-5
cdr3_nt: TGTGCCAGCAGCCAAGAGGCGACGCGGGAAACAGGCTACGAGCAGTACTTC; cdr3_aa: CASSQEATRETGYEQYF; v_call: TRBV3-1; cdr3_length: 17; clone_size: NA; d_call: NA; j_call: TRBJ2-7
cdr3_nt: TGCAGCGACGGGAGTTATGCCTACAATGAGCAGTTCTTC; cdr3_aa: CSDGSYAYNEQFF; v_call: TRBV29-1; cdr3_length: 13; clone_size: few; d_call: NA; j_call: TRBJ2-1
cdr3_nt: TGCGCCAGCAGCCGGGGGGCACAGGGGCTTAATGAAAAACTGTTTTTT; cdr3_aa: CASSRGAQGLNEKLFF; v_call: TRBV5-1; cdr3_length: 16; clone_size: few; d_call: TRBD1; j_call: TRBJ1-4
cdr3_nt: TGCAGTGCTGCCCTCGGGACACCATATAGCAATCAGCCCCAGCATTTT; cdr3_aa: CSAALGTPYSNQPQHF; v_call: TRBV20-1; cdr3_length: 16; clone_size: few; d_call: NA; j_call: TRBJ1-5
cdr3_nt: TGCGCCAGCAGCTTGGCCGGACATGAAAATGAAAAACTGTTTTTT; cdr3_aa: CASSLAGHENEKLFF; v_call: TRBV5-1; cdr3_length: 15; clone_size: NA; d_call: NA; j_call: TRBJ1-4
cdr3_nt: TGTGCCAGCAGCGTGGTTACCGCGTTTAACTATGGCTACACCTTC; cdr3_aa: CASSVVTAFNYGYTF; v_call: TRBV9; cdr3_length: 15; clone_size: NA; d_call: NA; j_call: TRBJ1-2
cdr3_nt: TGTGCTAGCGGGACAGGGTTCTACAATGAGCAGTTCTTC; cdr3_aa: CASGTGFYNEQFF; v_call: TRBV7-7; cdr3_length: 13; clone_size: few; d_call: NA; j_call: TRBJ2-1
cdr3_nt: TGTGCCAGCAGCGGCGGGGCAGCGTCTGGAAACACCATATATTTT; cdr3_aa: CASSGGAASGNTIYF; v_call: TRBV2; cdr3_length: 15; clone_size: few; d_call: NA; j_call: TRBJ1-3
cdr3_nt: TGCAGTGCTACTACTAGCGGGATTGGCGAGACCCAGTACTTC; cdr3_aa: CSATTSGIGETQYF; v_call: TRBV20-1; cdr3_length: 14; clone_size: NA; d_call: TRBD2; j_call: TRBJ2-5
cdr3_nt: TGTGCCAGCACTACCGGGCTAGCCAAAAACATTCAGTACTTC; cdr3_aa: CASTTGLAKNIQYF; v_call: TRBV6-1; cdr3_length: 14; clone_size: NA; d_call: NA; j_call: TRBJ2-4
cdr3_nt: TGTGCCAGCAGTTTACCCTCGCCAGGTCCGGCTTTCTTT; cdr3_aa: CASSLPSPGPAFF; v_call: TRBV27; cdr3_length: 13; clone_size: few; d_call: NA; j_call: TRBJ1-1
cdr3_nt: TGTGCCAGTAGTACGACCGTGACTATTGCCATCGGGGAGCTGTTTTTT; cdr3_aa: CASSTTVTIAIGELFF; v_call: TRBV19; cdr3_length: 16; clone_size: few; d_call: NA; j_call: TRBJ2-2
cdr3_nt: TGCGCCAGCAGCCAAACCCGCGGGACTAGCGGGATACAGCAGTACTTC; cdr3_aa: CASSQTRGTSGIQQYF; v_call: TRBV4-3; cdr3_length: 16; clone_size: few; d_call: TRBD2; j_call: TRBJ2-7
cdr3_nt: TGCAGCGTAGCGTTACAGGGGATCAAGGGTACGCAGTATTTT; cdr3_aa: CSVALQGIKGTQYF; v_call: TRBV29-1; cdr3_length: 14; clone_size: NA; d_call: TRBD1; j_call: TRBJ2-3
cdr3_nt: TGTGCCAGCAGCGAAGCGGACAGGGTCGTATACAATGAGCAGTTCTTC; cdr3_aa: CASSEADRVVYNEQFF; v_call: TRBV7-2; cdr3_length: 16; clone_size: NA; d_call: TRBD1; j_call: TRBJ2-1
cdr3_nt: TGTGCCAGCAGCCGATCAGGAAGACCCTACGAGCAGTACTTC; cdr3_aa: CASSRSGRPYEQYF; v_call: TRBV3-1; cdr3_length: 14; clone_size: NA; d_call: NA; j_call: TRBJ2-7
cdr3_nt: TGTGCCACCAGTGATGAGCGAGACAGGGAGCAGATCTTC; cdr3_aa: CATSDERDREQIF; v_call: TRBV24-1; cdr3_length: 13; clone_size: few; d_call: TRBD1; j_call: TRBJ2-1
cdr3_nt: TGTGCCAGCAGCTTAGGTCCAGGGAATGAGCAGTTCTTC; cdr3_aa: CASSLGPGNEQFF; v_call: TRBV7-2; cdr3_length: 13; clone_size: NA; d_call: NA; j_call: TRBJ2-1
cdr3_nt: TGTGCCAGCAGCTCCCCGGTCGATGGGACCAATGAGCAGTTCTTC; cdr3_aa: CASSSPVDGTNEQFF; v_call: TRBV7-3; cdr3_length: 15; clone_size: NA; d_call: NA; j_call: TRBJ2-1
cdr3_nt: TGTGCCAGCAGCGGAAGTCCTAGCGGAGATACGCAGTATTTT; cdr3_aa: CASSGSPSGDTQYF; v_call: TRBV7-9; cdr3_length: 14; clone_size: few; d_call: TRBD2; j_call: TRBJ2-3
cdr3_nt: TGTGCCAGCAGCCAAGATTCCCCGACTTTCTTT; cdr3_aa: CASSQDSPTFF; v_call: TRBV3-1; cdr3_length: 11; clone_size: few; d_call: NA; j_call: TRBJ1-1
cdr3_nt: TGTGCCATCAGTGAAATGGGTCAGCCCCAGCATTTT; cdr3_aa: CAISEMGQPQHF; v_call: TRBV10-3; cdr3_length: 12; clone_size: once; d_call: NA; j_call: TRBJ1-5
cdr3_nt: TGTGCCAGCAGTGACGGACAGCCAGCTCATCAGCCCCAGCATTTT; cdr3_aa: CASSDGQPAHQPQHF; v_call: TRBV2; cdr3_length: 15; clone_size: once; d_call: NA; j_call: TRBJ1-5
cdr3_nt: TGCGCCAGCAGGCCGACTAGCGCCGATACGCAGTATTTT; cdr3_aa: CASRPTSADTQYF; v_call: TRBV5-1; cdr3_length: 13; clone_size: few; d_call: TRBD2; j_call: TRBJ2-3
cdr3_nt: TGTGCCAGCAGTTTAGTACTCGAAAAACTGTTTTTT; cdr3_aa: CASSLVLEKLFF; v_call: TRBV28; cdr3_length: 12; clone_size: NA; d_call: NA; j_call: TRBJ1-4
cdr3_nt: TGTGCCAGTAGAAAAACAGGGGCGCAATGGGAAGGCTACACCTTC; cdr3_aa: CASRKTGAQWEGYTF; v_call: TRBV19; cdr3_length: 15; clone_size: few; d_call: TRBD1; j_call: TRBJ1-2
cdr3_nt: TGTGCCACCAGTGATACTACTTGGGACAAGGCCTTCTCTGGGGCCAACGTCCTGACTTTC; cdr3_aa: CATSDTTWDKAFSGANVLTF; v_call: TRBV24-1; cdr3_length: 20; clone_size: NA; d_call: NA; j_call: TRBJ2-6